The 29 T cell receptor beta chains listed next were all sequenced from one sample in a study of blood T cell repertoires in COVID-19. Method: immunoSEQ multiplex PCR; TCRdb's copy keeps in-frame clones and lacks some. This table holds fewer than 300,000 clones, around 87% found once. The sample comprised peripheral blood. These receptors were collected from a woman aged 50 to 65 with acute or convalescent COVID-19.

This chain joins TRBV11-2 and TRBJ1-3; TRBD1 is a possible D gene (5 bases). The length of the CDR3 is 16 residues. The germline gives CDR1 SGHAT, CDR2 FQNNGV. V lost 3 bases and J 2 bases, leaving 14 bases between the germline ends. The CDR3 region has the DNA TGTGCCAGCAGCTTTTCCCGCAGGGCCCCTGGAAACACCATATATTTT. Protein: CASSFSRRAPGNTIYF. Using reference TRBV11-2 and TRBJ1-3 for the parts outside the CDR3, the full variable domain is EAGVAQSPRYKIIEKRQSVAFWCNPISGHATLYWYQQILGQGPKLLIQFQNNGVVDDSQLPKDRFSAERLKGVDSTLKIQPAKLEDSAVYLCASSFSRRAPGNTIYFGEGSWLTVV.

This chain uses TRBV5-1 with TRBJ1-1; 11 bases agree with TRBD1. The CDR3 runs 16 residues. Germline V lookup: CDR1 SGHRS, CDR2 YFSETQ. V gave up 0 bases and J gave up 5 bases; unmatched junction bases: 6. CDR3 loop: CASSLAPGQGATEAFF. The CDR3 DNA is TGCGCCAGCAGCTTGGCCCCAGGACAGGGGGCGACTGAAGCTTTCTTT.

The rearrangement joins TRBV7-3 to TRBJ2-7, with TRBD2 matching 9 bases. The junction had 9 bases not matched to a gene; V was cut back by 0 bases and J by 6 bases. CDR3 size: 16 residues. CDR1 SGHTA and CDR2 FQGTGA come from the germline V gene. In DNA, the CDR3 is TGTGCCAGCAGCTTAACGTTGGCGGGAGGGCCGATCGAGCAGTACTTC. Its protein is CASSLTLAGGPIEQYF. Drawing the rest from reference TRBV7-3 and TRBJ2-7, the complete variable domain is GAGVSQTPSNKVTEKGKYVELRCDPISGHTALYWYRQSLGQGPEFLIYFQGTGAADDSGLPNDRFFAVRPEGSVSTLKIQRTERGDSAVYLCASSLTLAGGPIEQYFGPGTRLTVT.

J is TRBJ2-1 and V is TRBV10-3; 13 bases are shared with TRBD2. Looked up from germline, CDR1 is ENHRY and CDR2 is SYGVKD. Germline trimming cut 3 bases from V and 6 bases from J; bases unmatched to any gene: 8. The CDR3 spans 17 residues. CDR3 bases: TGTGCCATCAGTGACTCTCTGGGACTAGCGGGGATCAATGAGCAGTTCTTC. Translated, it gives CAISDSLGLAGINEQFF.

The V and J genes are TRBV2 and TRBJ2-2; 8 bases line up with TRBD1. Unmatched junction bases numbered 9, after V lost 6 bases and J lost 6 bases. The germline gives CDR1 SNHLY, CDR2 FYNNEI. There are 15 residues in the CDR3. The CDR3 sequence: CASSQGARGSGELFF. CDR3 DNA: TGTGCCAGCAGCCAGGGGGCGCGGGGATCCGGGGAGCTGTTTTTT.

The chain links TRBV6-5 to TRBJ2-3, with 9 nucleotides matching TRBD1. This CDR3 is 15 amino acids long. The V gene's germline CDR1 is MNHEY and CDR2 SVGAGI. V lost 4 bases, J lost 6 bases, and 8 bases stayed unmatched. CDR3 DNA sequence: TGTGCCAGCAGTTCCAACACAGGGGGCCGGGATACGCAGTATTTT. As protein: CASSSNTGGRDTQYF.

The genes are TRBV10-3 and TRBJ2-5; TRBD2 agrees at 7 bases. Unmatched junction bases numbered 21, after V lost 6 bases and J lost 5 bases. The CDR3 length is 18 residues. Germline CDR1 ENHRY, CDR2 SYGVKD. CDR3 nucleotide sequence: TGTGCCATCAGGGAAGCGGGACTTTCAGGTCACGGGCGGGAGACCCAGTACTTC. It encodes CAIREAGLSGHGRETQYF.

This chain's CDR3 is CASSVDRRTPEAFF. As DNA, the CDR3 is TGTGCCAGCAGCGTCGACAGGCGAACGCCTGAAGCTTTCTTT. The rearrangement links TRBV2 to TRBJ1-1, with D possibly matching TRBD1 (6 bases). The CDR3 consists of 14 residues. CDR1 is SNHLY, CDR2 FYNNEI, per germline. V gave up 6 bases and J gave up 6 bases, with 17 bases separating them.

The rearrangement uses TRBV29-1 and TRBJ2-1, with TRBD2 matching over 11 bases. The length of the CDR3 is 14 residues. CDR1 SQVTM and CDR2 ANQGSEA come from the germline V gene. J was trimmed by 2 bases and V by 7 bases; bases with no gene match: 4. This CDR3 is CSALLAGAYNEQFF. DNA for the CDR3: TGCAGCGCACTACTAGCGGGAGCCTACAATGAGCAGTTCTTC.

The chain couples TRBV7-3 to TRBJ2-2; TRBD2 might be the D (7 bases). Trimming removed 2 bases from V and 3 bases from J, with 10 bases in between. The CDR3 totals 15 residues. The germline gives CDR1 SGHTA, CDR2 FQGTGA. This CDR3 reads CASSLRGADTGELFF. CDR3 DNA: TGTGCCAGCAGCTTACGGGGGGCAGACACCGGGGAGCTGTTTTTT.

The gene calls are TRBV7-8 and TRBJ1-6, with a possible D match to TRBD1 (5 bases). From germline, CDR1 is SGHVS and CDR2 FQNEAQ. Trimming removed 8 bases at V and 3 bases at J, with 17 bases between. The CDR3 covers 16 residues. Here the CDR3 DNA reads TGTGCCAGCGCCCTTGGAAGGGGTCTCTATAATTCACCCCTCCACTTT. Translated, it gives CASALGRGLYNSPLHF.

The CDR3 sequence is CASSGPGHWNQPQHF. The CDR3 nucleotides read TGTGCCAGCAGTGGACCGGGACACTGGAATCAGCCCCAGCATTTT. The chain uses TRBV25-1 and TRBJ1-5; the D gene is possibly TRBD1 (6 bases). Per germline, CDR1 MGHDK and CDR2 SYGVNS. Trimming shortened V by 4 bases and J by 4 bases, and 14 bases separated the two germline ends. The CDR3 loop spans 15 amino acids.

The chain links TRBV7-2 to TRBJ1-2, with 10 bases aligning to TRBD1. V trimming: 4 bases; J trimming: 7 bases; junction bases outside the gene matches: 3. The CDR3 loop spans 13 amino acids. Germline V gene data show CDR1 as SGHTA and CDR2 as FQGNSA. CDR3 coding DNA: TGTGCCAGCAGCTGGGGACAGGGGTCTGGCTACACCTTC. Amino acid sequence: CASSWGQGSGYTF.

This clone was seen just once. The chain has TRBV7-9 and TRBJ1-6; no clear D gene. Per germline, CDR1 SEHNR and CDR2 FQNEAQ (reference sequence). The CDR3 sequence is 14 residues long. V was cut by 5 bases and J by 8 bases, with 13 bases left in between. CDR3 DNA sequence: TGTGCCAGCAGCCCTATGAGGGATGATTCACCCCTCCACTTT. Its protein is CASSPMRDDSPLHF.

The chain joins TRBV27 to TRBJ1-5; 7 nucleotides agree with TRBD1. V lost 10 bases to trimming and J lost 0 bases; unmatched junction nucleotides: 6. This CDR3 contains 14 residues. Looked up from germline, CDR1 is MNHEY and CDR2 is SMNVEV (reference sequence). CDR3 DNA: TGTGCCACCGGGACAGAATATAGCAATCAGCCCCAGCATTTT. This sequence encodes CATGTEYSNQPQHF.

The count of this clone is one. Here the CDR3 DNA reads TGTGCCAGCACCTATAGCAATCAGCCCCAGCATTTT. It codes for CASTYSNQPQHF. This chain connects TRBV19 to TRBJ1-5; no reliable D call. Germline V gene sequence: CDR1 LNHDA, CDR2 SQIVND (reference sequence). The CDR3 spans 12 residues. The V gene lost 9 bases and the J gene lost 0 bases, with 6 bases spanning the gap.

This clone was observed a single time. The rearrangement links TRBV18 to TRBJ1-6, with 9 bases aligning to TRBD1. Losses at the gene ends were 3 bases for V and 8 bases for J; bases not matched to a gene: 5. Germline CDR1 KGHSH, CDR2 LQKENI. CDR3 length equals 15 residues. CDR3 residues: CASSPTGGSDSPLHF. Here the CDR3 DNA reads TGTGCCAGCTCACCGACAGGGGGTTCGGATTCACCCCTCCACTTT.

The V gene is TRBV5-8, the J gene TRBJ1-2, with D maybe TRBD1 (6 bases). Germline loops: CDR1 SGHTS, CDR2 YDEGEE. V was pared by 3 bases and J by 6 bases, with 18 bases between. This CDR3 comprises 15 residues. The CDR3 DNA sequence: TGTGCCAGCAGCTCGGTCCTCTTCAGGGGAAATGGCTACACCTTC. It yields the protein CASSSVLFRGNGYTF.

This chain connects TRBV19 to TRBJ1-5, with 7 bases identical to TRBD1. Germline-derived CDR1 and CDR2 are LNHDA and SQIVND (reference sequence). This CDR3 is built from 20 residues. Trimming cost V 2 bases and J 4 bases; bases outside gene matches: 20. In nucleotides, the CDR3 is TGTGCCAGTAGTATAAGGGGGCCCGTCCTGAGCAGGGCAGGAAATCAGCCCCAGCATTTT. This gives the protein CASSIRGPVLSRAGNQPQHF.

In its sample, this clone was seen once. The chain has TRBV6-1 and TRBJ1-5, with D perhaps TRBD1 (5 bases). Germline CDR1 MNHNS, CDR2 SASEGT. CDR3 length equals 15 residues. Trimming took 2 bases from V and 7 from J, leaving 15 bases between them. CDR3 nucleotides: TGTGCCAGCAGTGAACTTACGGGAGACAGACAGCCCCAGCATTTT. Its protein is CASSELTGDRQPQHF.

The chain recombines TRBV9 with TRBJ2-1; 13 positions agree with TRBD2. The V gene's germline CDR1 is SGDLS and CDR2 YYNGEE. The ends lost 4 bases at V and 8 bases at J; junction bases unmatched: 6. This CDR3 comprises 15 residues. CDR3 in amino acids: CASSRTGTSGDEQFF. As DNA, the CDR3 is TGTGCCAGCAGCAGAACCGGGACTAGCGGGGATGAGCAGTTCTTC.

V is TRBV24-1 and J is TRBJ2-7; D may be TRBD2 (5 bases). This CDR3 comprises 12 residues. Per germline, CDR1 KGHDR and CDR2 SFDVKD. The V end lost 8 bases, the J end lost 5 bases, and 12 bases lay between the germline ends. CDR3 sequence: CATTLDCHEQYF. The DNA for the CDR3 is TGTGCCACCACCCTGGACTGCCACGAGCAGTACTTC.

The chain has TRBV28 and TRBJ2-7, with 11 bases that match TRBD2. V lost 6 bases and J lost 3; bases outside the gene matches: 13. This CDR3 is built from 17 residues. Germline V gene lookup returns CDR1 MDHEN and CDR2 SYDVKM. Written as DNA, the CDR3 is TGTGCCAGCAGCATACCCTTAGCGGGAGGGCTTTACTACGAGCAGTACTTC. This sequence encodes CASSIPLAGGLYYEQYF.

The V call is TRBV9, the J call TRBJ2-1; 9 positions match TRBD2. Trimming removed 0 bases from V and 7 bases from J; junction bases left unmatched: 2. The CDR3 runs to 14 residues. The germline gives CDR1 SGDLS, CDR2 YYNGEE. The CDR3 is CASSVVTSGNEQFF. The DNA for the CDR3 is TGTGCCAGCAGCGTAGTAACTAGCGGGAATGAGCAGTTCTTC.

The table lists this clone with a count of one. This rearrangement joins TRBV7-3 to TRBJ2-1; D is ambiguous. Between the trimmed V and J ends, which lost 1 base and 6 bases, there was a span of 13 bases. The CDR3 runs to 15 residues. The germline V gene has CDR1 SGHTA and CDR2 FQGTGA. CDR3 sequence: CASSLSPERGNEQFF. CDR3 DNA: TGTGCCAGCAGCTTAAGCCCTGAACGAGGCAATGAGCAGTTCTTC.

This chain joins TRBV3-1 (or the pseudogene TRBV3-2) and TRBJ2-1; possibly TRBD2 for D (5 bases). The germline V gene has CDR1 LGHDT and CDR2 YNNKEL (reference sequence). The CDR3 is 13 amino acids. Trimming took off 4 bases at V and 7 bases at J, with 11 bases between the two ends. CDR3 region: CASSRTTRNEQFF. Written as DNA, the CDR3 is TGTGCCAGCAGCCGAACTACTAGGAATGAGCAGTTCTTC.

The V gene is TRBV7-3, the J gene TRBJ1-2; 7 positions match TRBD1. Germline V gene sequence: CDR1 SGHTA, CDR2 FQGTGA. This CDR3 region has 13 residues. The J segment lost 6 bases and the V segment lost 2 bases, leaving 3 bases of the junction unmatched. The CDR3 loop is CASSLDRENGYTF. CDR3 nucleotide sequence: TGTGCCAGCAGCTTAGACAGGGAGAATGGCTACACCTTC.

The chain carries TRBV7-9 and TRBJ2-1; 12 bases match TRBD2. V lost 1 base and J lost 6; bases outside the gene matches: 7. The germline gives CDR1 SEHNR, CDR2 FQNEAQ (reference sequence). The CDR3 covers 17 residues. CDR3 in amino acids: CASSLGGASGRGNEQFF. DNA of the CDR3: TGTGCCAGCAGCTTAGGCGGAGCTAGCGGGAGGGGCAATGAGCAGTTCTTC.

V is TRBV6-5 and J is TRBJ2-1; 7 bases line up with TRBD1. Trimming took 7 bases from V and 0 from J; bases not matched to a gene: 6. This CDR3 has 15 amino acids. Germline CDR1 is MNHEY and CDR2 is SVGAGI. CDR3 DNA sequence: TGTGCCAGCACCATGACAGGGAGCTCCTACAATGAGCAGTTCTTC. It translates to CASTMTGSSYNEQFF.